A selection of T cell receptor beta chains follows, all from one sample in a study of OX40 agonist ivuxolimab in advanced cancers. Profiled with immunoSEQ multiplex PCR; TCRdb holds only in-frame clones, not every one. The data contain about 15,000 clones, roughly 80% of them singletons. Material: CD4+ or CD8+ T cells sorted from blood, obtained in a trial of the OX40 agonist ivuxolimab. The receptors shown here come from an adult with an advanced solid tumor such as melanoma, head and neck, liver or kidney cancer. CDR3s include the opening cysteine and the closing phenylalanine or tryptophan. Fields, in order: V gene, J gene, clone size, D gene, CDR3 protein, CDR3 DNA. The D gene is left open where the match is weak. Only some rows state a clone size, as once, few, many or a class for expanded clones.

V: TRBV4-1
J: TRBJ1-4
size: -
D: TRBD1
CDR3: CASSRSGTGKTNEKLFF
DNA: TGCGCCAGCAGCCGATCTGGGACAGGGAAAACTAATGAAAAACTGTTTTTT

V: TRBV10-3
J: TRBJ2-1
size: few
D: -
CDR3: CAISEPAGNYNEQFF
DNA: TGTGCCATCAGTGAGCCGGCAGGAAACTACAATGAGCAGTTCTTC

V: TRBV19
J: TRBJ2-1
size: once
D: TRBD2
CDR3: CASSNPEAGEGDEQFF
DNA: TGTGCCAGTAGTAACCCGGAAGCGGGAGAGGGCGATGAGCAGTTCTTC

V: TRBV5-5
J: TRBJ2-7
size: once
D: -
CDR3: CASTPGFGVYYEQYF
DNA: TGTGCCAGCACCCCAGGGTTTGGGGTTTACTACGAGCAGTACTTC

V: TRBV19
J: TRBJ2-1
size: -
D: -
CDR3: CASNGGSYNEQFF
DNA: TGTGCCAGTAACGGGGGCTCCTACAATGAGCAGTTCTTC

V: TRBV7-9
J: TRBJ2-7
size: -
D: TRBD2
CDR3: CASSPLAGVSYEQYF
DNA: TGTGCCAGCAGCCCCTTAGCGGGAGTGAGCTACGAGCAGTACTTC

V: TRBV6-1
J: TRBJ2-7
size: -
D: -
CDR3: CASSRNTLEQYF
DNA: TGTGCCAGCAGTCGAAATACTCTGGAGCAGTACTTC

V: TRBV15
J: TRBJ2-6
size: -
D: -
CDR3: CATSRGLVLAGANVLTF
DNA: TGTGCCACCAGCAGAGGACTGGTGCTGGCTGGGGCCAACGTCCTGACTTTC

V: TRBV4-2
J: TRBJ1-2
size: -
D: TRBD1
CDR3: CASSHQTGADGYTF
DNA: TGTGCCAGCAGCCACCAGACAGGGGCGGATGGCTACACCTTC

V: TRBV11-2
J: TRBJ2-7
size: -
D: TRBD1
CDR3: CASSRGTGGLHEQYF
DNA: TGTGCCAGCAGCCGTGGGACAGGGGGCTTACACGAGCAGTACTTC

V: TRBV7-9
J: TRBJ2-2
size: once
D: TRBD2
CDR3: CASSSRGGRNTGELFF
DNA: TGTGCCAGCAGCTCACGGGGCGGGAGGAACACCGGGGAGCTGTTTTTT

V: TRBV9
J: TRBJ2-1
size: few
D: -
CDR3: CASSVVGPTNEQFF
DNA: TGTGCCAGCAGCGTAGTAGGACCTACCAATGAGCAGTTCTTC

V: TRBV27
J: TRBJ1-2
size: -
D: -
CDR3: CASSLSADSVNGYTF
DNA: TGTGCCAGCAGTTTATCTGCCGACTCAGTCAATGGCTACACCTTC

V: TRBV25-1
J: TRBJ2-1
size: -
D: -
CDR3: CASSDQGPGQFF
DNA: TGTGCCAGCAGTGACCAGGGGCCTGGGCAGTTCTTC

V: TRBV23-1
J: TRBJ2-3
size: -
D: -
CDR3: CASTCPGVSDTQYF
DNA: TGCGCCAGCACCTGTCCCGGGGTTTCAGATACGCAGTATTTT

V: TRBV9
J: TRBJ2-6
size: -
D: -
CDR3: CASRGLGGANVLTF
DNA: TGTGCCAGCAGGGGGCTAGGTGGGGCCAACGTCCTGACTTTC

V: TRBV9
J: TRBJ2-2
size: -
D: TRBD1
CDR3: CASSAGTEFRGELFF
DNA: TGTGCCAGCAGTGCCGGGACAGAGTTTCGCGGGGAGCTGTTTTTT